This TCR beta chain was recorded in a study of long-term antiretroviral therapy in people with HIV. About this clone: Its matching antigen is unknown.

The trim removed 2 bases at V and 5 bases at J, leaving 9 bases unmatched. CDR3 length: 16 residues. Germline V CDR1 and CDR2: SGHTA, FQGNSA. Runs used v3.0 of the immunoSEQ assay and were done at survey level. Per-sample targets for sequencing were 40,000-50,000 T-cell genomes. Profiled with immunoSEQ multiplex PCR; TCRdb holds only in-frame clones, not every one. The sample shows tens of thousands of clones, about four fifths of them seen only once. Study findings and constraints: Clones with expansion before ART led the repertoire at all time points. Adherence to ART, viral resistance and therapy changes lacked any data. Among HIV repertoires, CDR3 length ranges were narrower than those of controls.

The receptor's source is a man aged 30 to 39 with HIV. The sequenced sample was unsorted PBMCs, obtained around 6 years after starting antiretroviral therapy. The chain has TRBV7-2 and TRBJ2-3, with 8 nucleotides matching TRBD2. CDR3 amino acids: CASSLPGGGRVDTQYF. CDR3 DNA sequence: TGTGCCAGCAGCTTACCGGGCGGGGGGAGGGTAGATACGCAGTATTTT.